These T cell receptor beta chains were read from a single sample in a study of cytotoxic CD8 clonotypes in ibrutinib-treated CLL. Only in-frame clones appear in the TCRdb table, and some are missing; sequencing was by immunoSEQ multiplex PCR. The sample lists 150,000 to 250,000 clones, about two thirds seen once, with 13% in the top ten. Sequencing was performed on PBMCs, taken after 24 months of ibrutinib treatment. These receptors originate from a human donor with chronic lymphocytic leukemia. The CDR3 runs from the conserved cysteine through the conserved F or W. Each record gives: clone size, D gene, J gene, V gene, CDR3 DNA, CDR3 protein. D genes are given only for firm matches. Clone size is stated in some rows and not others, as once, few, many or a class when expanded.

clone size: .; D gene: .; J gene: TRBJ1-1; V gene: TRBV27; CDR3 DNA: TGTGCCAGCAGTTTAGTAGGGGAGAACACTGAAGCTTTCTTT; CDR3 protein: CASSLVGENTEAFF
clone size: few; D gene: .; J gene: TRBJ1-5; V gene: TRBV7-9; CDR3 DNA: TGTGCCAGCAGCCTTAGGGGGGATCAGCCCCAGCATTTT; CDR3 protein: CASSLRGDQPQHF
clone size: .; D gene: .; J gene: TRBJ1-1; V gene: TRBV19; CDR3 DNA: TGTGCCAGTAGTATAGACGGCAGGGCCCTCACTGAAGCTTTCTTT; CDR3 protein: CASSIDGRALTEAFF
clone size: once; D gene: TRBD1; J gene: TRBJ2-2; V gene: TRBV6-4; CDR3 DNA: TGTGCCAGCAGACAGGGGAGTTTCACCGGGGAGCTGTTTTTT; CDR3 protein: CASRQGSFTGELFF
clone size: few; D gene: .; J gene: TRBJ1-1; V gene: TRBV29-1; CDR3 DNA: TGCAGCGTTGGACATTCCGTTGAAGCTTTCTTT; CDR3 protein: CSVGHSVEAFF
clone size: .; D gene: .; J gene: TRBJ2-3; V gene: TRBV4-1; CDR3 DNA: TGCGCCAGCAGCCAAGAAGAGCGGCCGAGCACAGATACGCAGTATTTT; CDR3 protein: CASSQEERPSTDTQYF
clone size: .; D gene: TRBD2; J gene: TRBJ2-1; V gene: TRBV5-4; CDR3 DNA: TGTGCCAGCAGCTTTGCGGGGGTATCGTTGGGTAATGAGCAGTTCTTC; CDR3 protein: CASSFAGVSLGNEQFF
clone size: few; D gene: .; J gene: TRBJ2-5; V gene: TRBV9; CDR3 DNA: TGTGCCAGCAGCGTAGGCGGGTCCCTACTGGAGACCCAGTACTTC; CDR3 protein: CASSVGGSLLETQYF
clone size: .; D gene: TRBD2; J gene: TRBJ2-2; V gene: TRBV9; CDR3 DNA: TGTGCCAGCAGCTCCCAAGGGACTAGCGAGGCCGGGGAGCTGTTTTTT; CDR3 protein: CASSSQGTSEAGELFF
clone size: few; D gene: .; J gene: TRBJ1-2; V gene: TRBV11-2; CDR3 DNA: TGTGCCAGCAGCTTAGATCCCGCACGATCATTATATGGCTACACCTTC; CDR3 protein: CASSLDPARSLYGYTF
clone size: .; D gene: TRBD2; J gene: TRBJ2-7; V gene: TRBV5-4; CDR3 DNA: TGTGCCAGCAGCTCGCGACTAGCGGGAGCCTACGAGCAGTACTTC; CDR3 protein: CASSSRLAGAYEQYF
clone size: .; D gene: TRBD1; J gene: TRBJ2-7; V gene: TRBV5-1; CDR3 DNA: TGCGCCAGCAGCGAACGGACAGGGGGTTCCTACGAGCAGTACTTC; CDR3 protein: CASSERTGGSYEQYF
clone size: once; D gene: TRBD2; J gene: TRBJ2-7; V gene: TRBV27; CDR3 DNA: TGTGCCAGCAGCCCGACAGCGGGGCGGGTCTACGAGCAGTACTTC; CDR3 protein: CASSPTAGRVYEQYF
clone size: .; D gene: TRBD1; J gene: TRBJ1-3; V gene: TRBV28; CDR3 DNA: TGTGCCAGCGGTTCCCATTCAGGGGGCGGAAACACCATATATTTT; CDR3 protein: CASGSHSGGGNTIYF
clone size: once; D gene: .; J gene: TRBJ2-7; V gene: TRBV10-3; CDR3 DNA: TGTGCCATCAGTTTCCGGACTGAAACCTACGAGCAGTACTTC; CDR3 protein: CAISFRTETYEQYF
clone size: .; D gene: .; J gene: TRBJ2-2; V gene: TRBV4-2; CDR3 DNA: TGTGCCAGCAGGCGGGGACAGTCGGCGAACACCGGGGAGCTGTTTTTT; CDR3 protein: CASRRGQSANTGELFF
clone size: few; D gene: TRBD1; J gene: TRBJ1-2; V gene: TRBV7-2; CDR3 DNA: TGTGCCAGCAGCTCCGGGGACAGCCATGGCTACACCTTC; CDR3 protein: CASSSGDSHGYTF
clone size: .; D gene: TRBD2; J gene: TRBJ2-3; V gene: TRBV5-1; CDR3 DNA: TGCGCCAGCAGCCTCGGACTAGCGGGTTCCACAGATACGCAGTATTTT; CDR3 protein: CASSLGLAGSTDTQYF
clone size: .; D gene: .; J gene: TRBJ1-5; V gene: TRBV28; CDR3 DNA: TGTGCCAGCAGACGTGACAGATATAGCAATCAGCCCCAGCATTTT; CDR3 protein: CASRRDRYSNQPQHF
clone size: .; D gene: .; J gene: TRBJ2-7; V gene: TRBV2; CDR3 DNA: TGTGCCAGCACTCTGCGTCCCTACGAGCAGTACTTC; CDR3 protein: CASTLRPYEQYF
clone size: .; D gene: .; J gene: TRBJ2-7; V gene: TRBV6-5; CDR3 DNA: TGTGCCAGCAGTTACCCCACCGGGACGGGACCGGGCGAGCAGTACTTC; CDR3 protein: CASSYPTGTGPGEQYF
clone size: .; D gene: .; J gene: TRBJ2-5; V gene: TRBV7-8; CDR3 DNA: TGTGCCAGCAGCCCGGACTTAGTGGGCGAGACCCAGTACTTC; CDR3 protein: CASSPDLVGETQYF
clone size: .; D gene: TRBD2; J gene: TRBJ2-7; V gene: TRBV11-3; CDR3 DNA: TGTGCCAGCAGCTTCCGCGGGGGGCCCACCTGGGAGCAGTACTTC; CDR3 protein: CASSFRGGPTWEQYF
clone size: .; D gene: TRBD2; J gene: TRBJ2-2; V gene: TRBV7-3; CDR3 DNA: TGTGCCAGCAGCTTACTAGCGGGAGTCAACACCGGGGAGCTGTTTTTT; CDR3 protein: CASSLLAGVNTGELFF
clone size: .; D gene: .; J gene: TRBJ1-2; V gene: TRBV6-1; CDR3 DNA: TGTGCCAGCATCTGGGAAGGACAGCTCTATGGCTACACCTTC; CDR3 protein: CASIWEGQLYGYTF
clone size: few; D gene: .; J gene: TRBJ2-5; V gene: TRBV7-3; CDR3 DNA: TGTGCCAGCAGCTCCCAGATGGGGGAGACCCAGTACTTC; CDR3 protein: CASSSQMGETQYF
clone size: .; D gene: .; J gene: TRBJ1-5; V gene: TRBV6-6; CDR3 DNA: TGTGCCAGCACTCGAAGTCGGGGCGGCAATCAGCCCCAGCATTTT; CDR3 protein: CASTRSRGGNQPQHF
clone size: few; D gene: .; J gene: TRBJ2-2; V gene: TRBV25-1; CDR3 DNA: TGTGCCAGCAGTGACCGAGGGAGGTCCGGGGAGCTGTTTTTT; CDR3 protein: CASSDRGRSGELFF
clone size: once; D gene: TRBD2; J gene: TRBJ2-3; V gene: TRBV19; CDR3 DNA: TGTGCCAGTAGTATGGGATTAGCGGGAGCCGGAGATACGCAGTATTTT; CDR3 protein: CASSMGLAGAGDTQYF
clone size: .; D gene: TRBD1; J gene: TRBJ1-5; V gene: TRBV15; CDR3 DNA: TGTGCCACCAGCAGAGCGGGGACAGGGGGTTACAATCAGCCCCAGCATTTT; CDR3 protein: CATSRAGTGGYNQPQHF
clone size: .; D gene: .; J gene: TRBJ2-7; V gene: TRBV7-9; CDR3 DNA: TGTGCCAGCAGCTTAGAGGTAGTCGAGCAGTACTTC; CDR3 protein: CASSLEVVEQYF
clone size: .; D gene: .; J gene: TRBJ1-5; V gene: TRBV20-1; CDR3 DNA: TGCAGTGCTAGAGTGAAGAACAGCCAGCATTTT; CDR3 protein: CSARVKNSQHF
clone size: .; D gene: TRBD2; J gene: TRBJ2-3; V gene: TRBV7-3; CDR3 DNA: TGTGCCAGCAGCCGCCGACTTGCGGGAGGGAACACAGATACGCAGTATTTT; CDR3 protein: CASSRRLAGGNTDTQYF
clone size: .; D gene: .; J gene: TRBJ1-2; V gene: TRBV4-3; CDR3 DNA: TGCGCCAGCAGCCAAGATCTGAAGCCCGTCTTTTCCACCTTC; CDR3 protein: CASSQDLKPVFSTF
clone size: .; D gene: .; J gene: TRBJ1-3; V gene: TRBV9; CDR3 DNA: TGTGCCAGCAGCCTTAGTGGTATCTCTGGAAACACCATATATTTT; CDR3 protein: CASSLSGISGNTIYF
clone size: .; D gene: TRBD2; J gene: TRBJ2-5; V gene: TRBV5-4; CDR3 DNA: TGTGCCAGCAGCGCCGCGGGACTAGCGACGCAAGAGACCCAGTACTTC; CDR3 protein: CASSAAGLATQETQYF
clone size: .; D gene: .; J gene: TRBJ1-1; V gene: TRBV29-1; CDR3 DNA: TGCAGCGGTAGAATCGGGGGGCTGAACACTGAAGCTTTCTTT; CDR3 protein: CSGRIGGLNTEAFF
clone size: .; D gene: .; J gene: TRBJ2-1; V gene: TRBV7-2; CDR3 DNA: TGTGCCAGCAGCTTAGAGGGGTGGCAGCCCGAGCAGTTCTTC; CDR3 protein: CASSLEGWQPEQFF
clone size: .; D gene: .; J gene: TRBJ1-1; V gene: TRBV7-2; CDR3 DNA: TGTGCCAGCAGCGCAGGTCGGGGGGGAATGAACACTGAAGCTTTCTTT; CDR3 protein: CASSAGRGGMNTEAFF
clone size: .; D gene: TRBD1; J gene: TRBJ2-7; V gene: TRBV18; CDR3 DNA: TGTGCCAGCTCATCTGGGACAGGGACAGGTTACGAGCAGTACTTC; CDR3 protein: CASSSGTGTGYEQYF
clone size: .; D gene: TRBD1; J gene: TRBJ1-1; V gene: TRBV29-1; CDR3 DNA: TGCAGCTTACAGGGGGGTGGGATTAGAACTGAAGCTTTCTTT; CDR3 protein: CSLQGGGIRTEAFF
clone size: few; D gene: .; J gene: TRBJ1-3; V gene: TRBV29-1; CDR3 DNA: TGCAGCGGCCACGACAGGACTGGAAACACCATATATTTT; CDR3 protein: CSGHDRTGNTIYF
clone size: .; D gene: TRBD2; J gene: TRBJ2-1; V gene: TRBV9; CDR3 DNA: TGTGCCAGCAGCCCCGGGACTAGCGGATACAATGAGCAGTTCTTC; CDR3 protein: CASSPGTSGYNEQFF
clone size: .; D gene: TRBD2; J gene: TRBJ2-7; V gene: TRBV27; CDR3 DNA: TGTGCCAGCAGTTGGTCGGGAGGGGCCGAGCAGTACTTC; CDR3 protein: CASSWSGGAEQYF